A selection of T cell receptor beta chains follows, all from one sample in a study of post-analysis software for immune sequencing data. Each CDR3 protein gets one entry after TCRdb re-called the PCR reads with MiXCR. Of hundreds of thousands of distinct CDR3 sequences listed, around 44% were seen once; the top ten hold around 1.7%. Sequenced input: blood. The receptors originated from a girl aged 5-17 years with multiple sclerosis. The CDR3 runs from the conserved cysteine through the conserved F or W. Fields, in order: D gene, CDR3 length, J gene, clone size, V gene, CDR3 DNA, CDR3 protein. D genes are given only for firm matches. Size is stated for part of the rows, as once, few or many counts, or as a class when the clone is expanded.

>NA|15|TRBJ2-3|NA|TRBV3-1
TGTGCCAGCAGCCATGACTACAGATCAACAGATACGCAGTATTTT
CASSHDYRSTDTQYF
>TRBD2|18|TRBJ2-1|NA|TRBV7-6
TGTGCCAGCAGCTTAGGTCGGGCTAGCGGGAAGATCTACAATGAGCAGTTCTTC
CASSLGRASGKIYNEQFF
>TRBD2|16|TRBJ2-5|few|TRBV18
TGTGCCAGCTCACCAAACGGGGGGGCCATCCAAGAGACCCAGTACTTC
CASSPNGGAIQETQYF
>NA|14|TRBJ2-1|NA|TRBV2
TGTGCCAGCAGCCGGGACCTACCCTACAATGAGCAGTTCTTC
CASSRDLPYNEQFF
>TRBD2|14|TRBJ2-1|few|TRBV20-1
TGCAGTGCTAGGAAAGCGGGGGGGCAAAATGAGCAGTTCTTC
CSARKAGGQNEQFF
>TRBD2|14|TRBJ2-3|many|TRBV7-2
TGTGCCAGCAGCCCCTGGGCGGGGGCAGATACGCAGTATTTT
CASSPWAGADTQYF
>TRBD1|14|TRBJ2-7|NA|TRBV6-2/TRBV6-3
TGTGCCAGCACGGACAGGGGCATTACCTACGAGCAGTACTTC
CASTDRGITYEQYF
>NA|18|TRBJ2-6|few|TRBV5-5
TGTGCCAGCAGCTTCTTGGTTGGGGCGGACTCTGGGGCCAACGTCCTGACTTTC
CASSFLVGADSGANVLTF
>TRBD1|14|TRBJ1-1|NA|TRBV28
TGTGCCAGCAGACTAGGACAGGGGAGGACTGAAGCTTTCTTT
CASRLGQGRTEAFF
>TRBD1|15|TRBJ2-5|NA|TRBV7-9
TGTGCCAGCAGCTTCGGACAGGGATGGCGGGAGACCCAGTACTTC
CASSFGQGWRETQYF
>NA|14|TRBJ1-5|few|TRBV12-3/TRBV12-4
TGTGCCAGCAGTTTAAGGGGTGGCAATCAGCCCCAGCATTTT
CASSLRGGNQPQHF
>NA|13|TRBJ1-2|NA|TRBV12-3/TRBV12-4
TGTGCCAGCAGTTTAGGGAATTACTTTGGCTACACCTTC
CASSLGNYFGYTF
>NA|11|TRBJ2-3|NA|TRBV29-1
TGCAGCGTTGCGGTAGGGGATACGCAGTATTTT
CSVAVGDTQYF
>NA|13|TRBJ2-7|NA|TRBV29-1
TGCAGCGCCGCCTTCCCTAACCCCTCCGAGCAGTACTTC
CSAAFPNPSEQYF
>NA|17|TRBJ2-6|NA|TRBV6-6
TGTGCCAGCAGTTTCAGGGGAAGGGGGTCTGGGGCCAACGTCCTGACTTTC
CASSFRGRGSGANVLTF
>TRBD1|17|TRBJ1-6|few|TRBV7-2
TGTGCCAGCAGCTTAGAGGGGGACAGGTGGTATAATTCACCCCTCCACTTT
CASSLEGDRWYNSPLHF
>NA|13|TRBJ2-1|NA|TRBV15
TGTGCCACCAGCAAAGCCGACCCCGTTGAGCAGTTCTTC
CATSKADPVEQFF
>NA|15|TRBJ2-1|NA|TRBV7-2
TGTGCCAGCAGCTTAAATACTAACTCCTACAATGAGCAGTTCTTC
CASSLNTNSYNEQFF
>NA|12|TRBJ1-2|NA|TRBV10-3
TGTGCCATTATGACGGTCAACTATGGCTACACCTTC
CAIMTVNYGYTF
>NA|13|TRBJ1-1|NA|TRBV7-9
TGTGCCAGCAGCCCCATACTCCTAGTTGAAGCTTTCTTT
CASSPILLVEAFF
>NA|15|TRBJ2-1|NA|TRBV27
TGTGCCAGCAGTTCCTCCGCGCACAGGGACAATGAGCAGTTCTTC
CASSSSAHRDNEQFF
>TRBD1|14|TRBJ2-1|NA|TRBV4-1
TGCGCCAGCAGTACCCCGGGACAGTACAATGAGCAGTTCTTC
CASSTPGQYNEQFF
>NA|15|TRBJ2-5|few|TRBV12-3/TRBV12-4
TGTGCCAGCAGTTCCGCCTCCAGCGGTGAAGAGACCCAGTACTTC
CASSSASSGEETQYF
>TRBD1|15|TRBJ2-5|once|TRBV12-3/TRBV12-4
TGTGCCAGCAGTTTATCTGGGACAGGGGCAGAGACCCAGTACTTC
CASSLSGTGAETQYF
>NA|15|TRBJ1-1|once|TRBV7-8
TGTGCCAGCAGCCTTTTAAGTGGGAGGAACACTGAAGCTTTCTTT
CASSLLSGRNTEAFF
>NA|15|TRBJ1-2|few|TRBV7-2
TGTGCCAGCAGCTTAAAAGGGGGGATTAGCTATGGCTACACCTTC
CASSLKGGISYGYTF
>TRBD1|15|TRBJ2-7|NA|TRBV9
TGTGCCAGCAGCTTGACAGGGGAGAACTACAATGAGCAGTACTTC
CASSLTGENYNEQYF
>NA|15|TRBJ2-7|few|TRBV4-1
TGCGCCAGCAGCCAAGATTGGAGACCCCCCTACGAGCAGTACTTC
CASSQDWRPPYEQYF
>NA|14|TRBJ2-5|few|TRBV12-3/TRBV12-4
TGTGCCAGCAGTTTATTTCCCCGCCAAGAGACCCAGTACTTC
CASSLFPRQETQYF
>NA|15|TRBJ2-1|NA|TRBV20-1
TGCAGTGCTAGCCCCGGGACCCCACTTAGCAATGAGCAGTTCTTC
CSASPGTPLSNEQFF
>NA|13|TRBJ2-3|NA|TRBV6-5
TGTGCCAGCAGTTATTCCGTCACAGATACGCAGTATTTT
CASSYSVTDTQYF
>NA|14|TRBJ2-3|NA|TRBV10-2
TGCGCCAGCCGAGGCCCTAGGTTTGCAGATACGCAGTATTTT
CASRGPRFADTQYF
>NA|13|TRBJ1-5|few|TRBV20-1
TGCAGTGCTAGAGATGGGGGGGGACAGCCCCAGCATTTT
CSARDGGGQPQHF
>TRBD1|15|TRBJ2-2|NA|TRBV28
TGTGCCAGCAGTAACCCGACAGGGGGCCACGGGGAGCTGTTTTTT
CASSNPTGGHGELFF
>NA|14|TRBJ1-1|NA|TRBV5-6
TGTGCCAGCAGCGCGAACCTCAGGGGCACTGAAGCTTTCTTT
CASSANLRGTEAFF